This T cell receptor beta chain was sequenced during a study of T cells after yellow fever vaccination. At the level of the study: In the case of low-cell-number fractions, SMART-Seq v4 Ultra Low Input was used for preparation. General study results and limits: CD4 and CD8 compartments shared a small share of clonotypes, likely from convergent recombination. Subsequent to the booster, the majority of primary-vaccination clones reappeared (around 96% CD4, roughly 90% CD8).

In its sample, this clonotype was seen many times. Its antigen remains unknown. Germline V gene lookup returns CDR1 DFQATT and CDR2 SNEGSKA (reference sequence). The CDR3 is 12 amino acids. Trimming took 6 bases from V and 1 from J, leaving 10 bases between them. Universal primer sites and UMIs were introduced during 5'RACE template-switching synthesis of TCR cDNA. TCRdb re-analysed the 5' RACE reads in MiXCR, keeping a single row per CDR3 protein. The data show about 240,000 distinct CDR3 sequences, 6.9% seen once. The J gene is TRBJ2-7, the V gene TRBV20-1; no clear D. Here the sequenced sample was CD4+ T cells sorted from PBMCs, taken 15 days after the yellow fever booster vaccination. The TCR originated in a man aged 25-45 years who received the YFV17D yellow fever vaccine. The CDR3 DNA reads TGCAGTGCCACACTGAATTCCTACGAGCAGTACTTC. It specifies CSATLNSYEQYF.